This T cell receptor (beta chain) was found in a study of CDR3 diversity in severe acne. With 6 bases clipped from V and 6 bases from J, the junction kept 4 bases outside the gene matches. Germline V gene data show CDR1 as SNHLY and CDR2 as FYNNEI. There are 13 residues in the CDR3. TCRdb analysed the PCR reads with MiXCR anew, one entry per CDR3 protein. The sample consists of about 76,000 distinct CDR3 sequences, 50% to 65% of them appearing once. The sequencing input was blood. This clonotype was obtained from a male donor in good health, without acne. This rearrangement joins TRBV2 to TRBJ2-3; 9 positions match TRBD1. For the CDR3, the DNA is TGTGCCAGCAGGCCCGGACAGGGGGATACGCAGTATTTT. This gives the protein CASRPGQGDTQYF.